Listed here are 22 T cell receptor beta chains from one sample, sequenced in a study of cytomegalovirus exposure and HLA in healthy donors. The PCR made use of 60 Vbeta and 13 Jbeta primers. The repertoire was sequenced with immunoSEQ multiplex PCR; TCRdb's copy has only in-frame clones and lacks some. This sample carries about 190,000 clones, 65% to 75% of them seen once, and the ten largest clones take 4% to 5%. Sequenced input: PBMCs. Receptor source: a man in his thirties or forties in good health and CMV-seropositive.

The chain is built from TRBV4-2 and TRBJ1-6, with 7 bases matching TRBD1. The V gene's germline CDR1 is LGHNA and CDR2 YNFKEQ. This CDR3 contains 17 residues. Losses at the gene ends were 0 bases for V and 10 bases for J; bases not matched to a gene: 12. CDR3 sequence: CASSQDPLTGVGSPLHF. The DNA of the CDR3 is TGTGCCAGCAGCCAAGATCCCCTAACAGGGGTGGGATCACCCCTCCACTTT.

The chain links TRBV4-1 to TRBJ1-2, with 9 bases aligning to TRBD1. V gave up 2 bases and J gave up 8 bases; unmatched junction bases: 6. This CDR3 contains 14 residues. Germline V gene data show CDR1 as MGHRA and CDR2 as YSYEKL. The CDR3 is CASSQTGGAGGYTF. The CDR3 DNA sequence: TGCGCCAGCAGCCAAACAGGGGGCGCAGGAGGCTACACCTTC.

The rearrangement joins TRBV5-1 to TRBJ2-7; tentative D call: TRBD2 (6 bases). Trimming removed 0 bases from V and 6 bases from J, with 25 bases in between. The V gene's germline CDR1 is SGHRS and CDR2 YFSETQ. The CDR3 runs to 18 residues. CDR3 protein: CASSLAGVAVARRGEQYF. The CDR3 DNA reads as TGCGCCAGCAGCTTGGCCGGGGTAGCCGTCGCCCGGCGGGGCGAGCAGTACTTC.

V gene TRBV7-6 combines with J gene TRBJ2-5; D is perhaps TRBD2 (6 bases). V was pared by 4 bases and J by 2 bases, with 11 bases between. Looked up from germline, CDR1 is SGHVS and CDR2 is FNYEAQ. The CDR3 totals 14 residues. The CDR3 loop is CASSSPGGQETQYF. CDR3 DNA: TGTGCCAGCAGCTCCCCCGGGGGACAAGAGACCCAGTACTTC.

This sequence joins TRBV4-2 and TRBJ2-5; 11 nucleotides line up with TRBD2. Per germline, CDR1 LGHNA and CDR2 YNFKEQ. V was clipped by 4 bases and J by 5 bases; unmatched bases: 12. This CDR3 region has 17 residues. For the CDR3, the DNA is TGTGCCAGCAGCCCCAAGCCGTTAGCGGGGGGGCCGGAGACCCAGTACTTC. Amino acid sequence: CASSPKPLAGGPETQYF.

With regard to this clone: At one end, the junction sequence differs from germline, possibly due to a read error. The sample carries other DNA sequences with the same CDR3. V and J are TRBV7-7 and TRBJ2-3, with no clear D. Germline CDR1 SSHAT, CDR2 FNYEAQ (reference sequence). The CDR3 runs to 13 residues. CDR3 in amino acids: CASSLSGTDTQYF. The DNA of the CDR3 is TGTGCTAGCAGCTTGTCCGGCACAGATACGCAGTATTTT.

The CDR3 protein is CAWSGQGAGELFF. For the CDR3, the DNA is TGTGCCTGGAGTGGGCAGGGGGCCGGGGAGCTGTTTTTT. This sequence joins TRBV30 and TRBJ2-2; 7 bases map to TRBD1. CDR3 length: 13 residues. Germline CDR1 GTSNPN, CDR2 SVGIG (reference sequence). Trimming took 1 base from V and 6 from J; bases not matched to a gene: 2.

The V gene is TRBV19, the J gene TRBJ1-5, with 7 bases matching TRBD1. CDR1 is LNHDA, CDR2 SQIVND, per germline (reference sequence). The CDR3 loop spans 15 amino acids. V gave up 2 bases and J gave up 7 bases; unmatched junction bases: 8. CDR3 sequence (DNA): TGTGCCAGTAGTATACGTGACAGGGCAAGACAGCCCCAGCATTTT. Amino acids: CASSIRDRARQPQHF.

The chain has TRBV4-3 and TRBJ2-1; 14 bases line up with TRBD2. Germline CDR1 reads LGHNA; CDR2 reads YSLEER. This CDR3 has 16 residues. V was clipped by 3 bases and J by 6 bases; unmatched bases: 4. This chain's CDR3 is CASSQAGLAGANEQFF. The DNA of the CDR3 is TGCGCCAGCAGCCAGGCGGGACTAGCGGGAGCCAATGAGCAGTTCTTC.

This clone came up many times. CDR3 DNA: TGTGCCAGCAGTTCACAGGGGGCGGGAAACACTGAAGCTTTCTTT. It translates to CASSSQGAGNTEAFF. This sequence joins TRBV6-5 and TRBJ1-1; 9 bases are shared with TRBD1. Looked up from germline, CDR1 is MNHEY and CDR2 is SVGAGI. The CDR3 has 15 residues. The junction had 5 bases not matched to a gene; V was cut back by 4 bases and J by 2 bases.

This rearrangement joins TRBV21-1 to TRBJ2-7; TRBD2, as called in the table, went unchecked against the DNA. TRBV21-1 is recorded as a pseudogene. The CDR3 sequence is 14 residues long. CDR3 nucleotides: TGTGCCAGCAGCAGGGTGGGAGGCCCCTACGAGCAGTACTTC. Amino acids: CASSRVGGPYEQYF.

The chain couples TRBV5-4 to TRBJ2-3; 13 nucleotides agree with TRBD2. The length of the CDR3 is 15 residues. The germline CDR1 and CDR2 sequences are SGHNT and YYREEE (reference sequence). Trimming removed 4 bases from V and 6 bases from J; junction bases left unmatched: 5. The CDR3 reads CASSDRTSGGDTQYF. The CDR3 DNA follows: TGTGCCAGCAGCGACCGGACTAGCGGGGGCGATACGCAGTATTTT. Combining the CDR3 with reference TRBV5-4 and TRBJ2-3 gives the whole variable domain ETGVTQSPTHLIKTRGQQVTLRCSSQSGHNTVSWYQQALGQGPQFIFQYYREEENGRGNFPPRFSGLQFPNYSSELNVNALELDDSALYLCASSDRTSGGDTQYFGPGTRLTVL.

The chain uses TRBV27 and TRBJ2-1, with 9 positions matching TRBD1. The trim removed 0 bases at V and 9 bases at J, leaving 6 bases unmatched. Germline-derived CDR1 and CDR2 are MNHEY and SMNVEV (reference sequence). The CDR3 covers 15 residues. CDR3 DNA sequence: TGTGCCAGCAGTTTATCCGGGACAGGGAGTAGTGAGCAGTTCTTC. Translating it yields CASSLSGTGSSEQFF.

The gene calls are TRBV7-3 and TRBJ1-1; D is perhaps TRBD1 (5 bases). This CDR3 spans 14 amino acids. Trimming took off 0 bases at V and 11 bases at J, with 16 bases between the two ends. Looked up from germline, CDR1 is SGHTA and CDR2 is FQGTGA. CDR3 in DNA: TGTGCCAGCAGCTTAACTGGTGACGGGGGATCGGCTTTCTTT. Amino acid sequence: CASSLTGDGGSAFF.

The chain links TRBV7-9 to TRBJ2-7, with D maybe TRBD2 (6 bases). The CDR3 has 14 amino acids. V was shortened by 5 bases and J by 2 bases, with 13 bases between the two germline ends. The germline V gene has CDR1 SEHNR and CDR2 FQNEAQ (reference sequence). The CDR3 DNA sequence: TGTGCCAGCAGCCAGAGGGAGGAGACCTACGAGCAGTACTTC. Its translation: CASSQREETYEQYF.

The chain carries TRBV29-1 and TRBJ1-2, with TRBD1 identical over 7 bases. Germline V gene sequence: CDR1 SQVTM, CDR2 ANQGSEA. The CDR3 has 14 amino acids. The V and J ends lost 4 bases and 6 bases, in that order; junction bases with no gene match: 11. This CDR3 reads CSVAGQRAGNGYTF. The CDR3 bases are TGCAGCGTTGCGGGACAGAGGGCGGGAAATGGCTACACCTTC.

The V gene is TRBV18, the J gene TRBJ2-4; TRBD1 is a possible D gene (7 bases). The CDR3 totals 14 residues. V lost 6 bases and J lost 0, with 9 bases in between. The germline CDR1 and CDR2 sequences are KGHSH and LQKENI. CDR3 in amino acids: CASSRGEAKNIQYF. CDR3 bases: TGTGCCAGCTCCAGGGGGGAAGCCAAAAACATTCAGTACTTC.

The chain recombines TRBV27 with TRBJ2-1; a weak D match, TRBD1 (6 bases). Germline V gene data show CDR1 as MNHEY and CDR2 as SMNVEV (reference sequence). The CDR3 loop spans 14 amino acids. V was cut by 7 bases and J by 0 bases, with 10 bases left in between. In DNA form, the CDR3 reads TGTGCCAGCAACAGGGACCCCTCCTACAATGAGCAGTTCTTC. As protein: CASNRDPSYNEQFF.

There are a few counts of this clone. The rearrangement links TRBV4-3 to TRBJ2-1, with 14 positions matching TRBD2. This CDR3 comprises 16 residues. The ends lost 3 bases at V and 3 bases at J; junction bases unmatched: 1. Germline V gene lookup returns CDR1 LGHNA and CDR2 YSLEER. As DNA, the CDR3 is TGCGCCAGCAGCCAGGGACTAGCGGGAGACTACAATGAGCAGTTCTTC. Translation: CASSQGLAGDYNEQFF.

The chain recombines TRBV6-1 with TRBJ2-7, with a weak D call TRBD2 (6 bases). Germline assignment: CDR1 MNHNS and CDR2 SASEGT. This CDR3 region has 11 residues. Trimming removed 11 bases from V and 2 bases from J, with 10 bases in between. CDR3 residues: CAGTWAYEQYF. CDR3 nucleotides: TGTGCCGGGACTTGGGCCTACGAGCAGTACTTC.

The chain combines TRBV30 with TRBJ1-2; 7 positions agree with TRBD1. This CDR3 spans 15 amino acids. CDR1 and CDR2 from the germline V gene are GTSNPN and SVGIG (reference sequence). V trimming: 2 bases; J trimming: 1 base; junction bases outside the gene matches: 7. CDR3 bases: TGTGCCTGGAGTTCCCGACAGGGTTATAACTATGGCTACACCTTC. It encodes CAWSSRQGYNYGYTF. Combining the CDR3 with reference TRBV30 and TRBJ1-2 gives the whole variable domain SQTIHQWPATLVQPVGSPLSLECTVEGTSNPNLYWYRQAAGRGLQLLFYSVGIGQISSEVPQNLSASRPQDRQFILSSKKLLLSDSGFYLCAWSSRQGYNYGYTFGSGTRLTVV.

The CDR3 is CASDVRQAYEQYF. The CDR3, as DNA: TGTGCCAGCGACGTTCGACAGGCCTACGAGCAGTACTTC. This chain links TRBV2 with TRBJ2-5, with D possibly being TRBD1 (6 bases). With the DNA end fitting TRBJ2-7 better, the J assignment may be wrong. The CDR3 loop spans 13 amino acids. The germline gives CDR1 SNHLY, CDR2 FYNNEI.